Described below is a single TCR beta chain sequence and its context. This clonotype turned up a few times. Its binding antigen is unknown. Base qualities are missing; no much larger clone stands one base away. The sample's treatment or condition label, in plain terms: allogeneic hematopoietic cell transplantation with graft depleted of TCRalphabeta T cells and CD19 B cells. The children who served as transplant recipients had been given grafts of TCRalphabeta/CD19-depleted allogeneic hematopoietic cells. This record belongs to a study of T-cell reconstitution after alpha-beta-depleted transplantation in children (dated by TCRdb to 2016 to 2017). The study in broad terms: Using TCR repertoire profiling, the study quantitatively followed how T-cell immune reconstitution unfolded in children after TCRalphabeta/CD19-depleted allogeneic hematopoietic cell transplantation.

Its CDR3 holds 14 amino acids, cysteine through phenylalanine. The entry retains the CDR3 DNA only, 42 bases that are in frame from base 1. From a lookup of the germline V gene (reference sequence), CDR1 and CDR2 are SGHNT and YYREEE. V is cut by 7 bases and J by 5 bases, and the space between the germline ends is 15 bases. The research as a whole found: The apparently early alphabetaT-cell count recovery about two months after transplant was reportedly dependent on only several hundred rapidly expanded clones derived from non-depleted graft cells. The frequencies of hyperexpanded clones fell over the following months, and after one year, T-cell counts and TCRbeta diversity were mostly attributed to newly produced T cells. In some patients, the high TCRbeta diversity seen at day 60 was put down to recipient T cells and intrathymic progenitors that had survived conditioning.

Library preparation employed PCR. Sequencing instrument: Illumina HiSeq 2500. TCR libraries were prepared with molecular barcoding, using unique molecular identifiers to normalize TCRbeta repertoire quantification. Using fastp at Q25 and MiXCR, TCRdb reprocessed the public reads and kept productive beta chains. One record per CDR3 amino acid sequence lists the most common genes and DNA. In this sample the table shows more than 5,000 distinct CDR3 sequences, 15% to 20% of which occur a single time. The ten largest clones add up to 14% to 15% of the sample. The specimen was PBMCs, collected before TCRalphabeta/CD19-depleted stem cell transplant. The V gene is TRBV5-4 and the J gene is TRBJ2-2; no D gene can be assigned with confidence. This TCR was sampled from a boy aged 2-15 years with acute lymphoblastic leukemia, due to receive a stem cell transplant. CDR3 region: CASGPDQTTGELFF. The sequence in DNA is TGTGCCAGCGGCCCGGATCAAACAACCGGGGAGCTGTTTTTT.